The TCR beta chain under discussion was sequenced for a study of cytomegalovirus exposure and HLA in healthy donors. This CDR3 region has 13 residues. Germline V gives CDR1 LNHDA, CDR2 SQIVND (reference sequence). Unmatched junction bases numbered 6, after V lost 7 bases and J lost 5 bases. Use of 60 Vbeta and 13 Jbeta primers characterized the PCR. The assay was immunoSEQ multiplex PCR, and TCRdb's table has in-frame clones only and misses some. The data contain about 140,000 clones, roughly 70% of them seen just once; the ten biggest clones take up under 5.5%. This clonotype was obtained from a man aged 45-65 years in good health and CMV-seropositive. Sequencing was carried out using PBMCs. The gene calls are TRBV19 and TRBJ2-5, with 8 bases identical to TRBD2. CDR3 protein: CASIDIAGETQYF. In DNA, the CDR3 is TGTGCCAGTATTGACATAGCGGGGGAGACCCAGTACTTC.